The rows below give T cell receptor beta chains drawn from one sample of a study of cytomegalovirus exposure and HLA in healthy donors. Here immunoSEQ multiplex PCR was the method, and the copy in TCRdb shows in-frame clones only, minus some. There are hundreds of thousands of clones in the sample; about 90% occur only once, and around 13% lies in the top ten. Sequences were obtained from PBMCs. The receptor set was obtained from a young man in good health and CMV-seropositive. The CDR3 runs from the conserved cysteine through the conserved F or W.

J gene,V gene,CDR3 protein
TRBJ2-1,TRBV27,CASQGGTLTYNEQFF
TRBJ2-3,TRBV7-6,CASSPTTSGRPDTQYF
TRBJ2-5,TRBV18,CASSPPGTGGQETQYF
TRBJ1-5,TRBV2,CASSGERGNQPQHF
TRBJ1-1,TRBV5-6,CASSYWTEEAFF
TRBJ1-5,TRBV21-1,CASRPGPQHF
TRBJ2-7,TRBV5-1,CASSADSFTYEQYF
TRBJ2-3,TRBV10-3,CAISAGARDTQYF
TRBJ2-7,TRBV5-1,CASSPQDRGHEQYF
TRBJ2-1,TRBV5-1,CASSLGWGGTLGNEQFF
TRBJ2-7,TRBV11-2,CASSQQGGGYEQYF
TRBJ2-1,TRBV11-2,CASSWQGSGNEQFF
TRBJ1-5,TRBV2,CASSGDLAQPQHF
TRBJ2-5,TRBV4-3,CASSQDGRLEPEAQYF
TRBJ2-5,TRBV4-3,CASSRTGGLQETQYF
TRBJ2-7,TRBV7-2,CASSVGRRGPYEQYF